The 10 T cell receptor beta chains reported below all come from one sample, sequenced in a study of graft-versus-host responses after intestinal transplantation. Intraepithelial and lamina propria lymphocytes were released after the graft tissue was processed. Some clones are missing from TCRdb's copy, which holds only in-frame ones; the method was immunoSEQ multiplex PCR. The sample shows 20,000 to 25,000 clones, roughly 79% of them seen only once. The starting material was ileum tissue, obtained 12 days after intestinal transplant. These receptors all stem from a human patient who received an intestinal transplant, so some T cells may come from the graft donor.

V gene TRBV7-2 combines with J gene TRBJ1-3; 10 nucleotides match TRBD1. The trim removed 5 bases at V and 6 bases at J, leaving 13 bases unmatched. Germline CDR1 is SGHTA and CDR2 is FQGNSA. The CDR3 length is 17 residues. Written as DNA, the CDR3 is TGTGCCAGCAGCCATAACACCGGGACAGGGGCTCAAAACACCATATATTTT. Amino acids: CASSHNTGTGAQNTIYF.

This clone has more than one count but fewer than ten. The CDR3 loop reads CASSTAVSSYEQYF. CDR3 in DNA: TGTGCCAGTAGTACGGCGGTCAGTTCCTACGAGCAGTACTTC. This chain links TRBV19 with TRBJ2-7; D is uncertain. CDR1 and CDR2 from the germline V gene are LNHDA and SQIVND (reference sequence). This CDR3 spans 14 amino acids. Between the trimmed V and J ends, which lost 4 bases and 1 base, there was a span of 11 bases.

The chain joins TRBV6-5 to TRBJ2-7, with D tentatively TRBD1 (6 bases). Per the germline V gene, CDR1 is MNHEY and CDR2 is SVGAGI. Trimming took 2 bases from V and 6 from J, leaving 14 bases between them. The CDR3 runs 14 residues. CDR3 sequence (DNA): TGTGCCAGCAGTTACCGCAACAGGGAAGGCGAGCAGTACTTC. This sequence encodes CASSYRNREGEQYF.

In this sample, this clone turned up once. This chain links TRBV9 with TRBJ2-3; 8 nucleotides align to TRBD1. Germline CDR1 reads SGDLS; CDR2 reads YYNGEE. This CDR3 region has 14 residues. Trimming removed 2 bases from V and 5 bases from J; junction bases left unmatched: 4. CDR3 sequence reads: CASSVLQGGDTQYF. The CDR3 DNA is TGTGCCAGCAGCGTCTTACAGGGGGGAGATACGCAGTATTTT.

V usage is TRBV19 and J usage is TRBJ1-6; D gene ambiguous. Germline V gene sequence: CDR1 LNHDA, CDR2 SQIVND (reference sequence). This CDR3 spans 12 amino acids. V was cut by 5 bases and J by 10 bases, with 9 bases left in between. The CDR3 reads CASSRGESPLHF. The CDR3 region has the DNA TGTGCCAGTAGTCGGGGAGAATCACCCCTCCACTTT.

The rearrangement links TRBV21-1 to TRBJ2-2; the table gives TRBD2 as D, unverified against the DNA. TRBV21-1 is given as a pseudogene. This CDR3 is built from 14 residues. DNA of the CDR3: TGTGCCAGTCGACTAGCGGGAGCGGGCGGGGAGCTGTTTTTT. Protein: CASRLAGAGGELFF.

The CDR3, as DNA: TGTGCCAGCGCCCATGGAGGAGACACTGAAGCTTTCTTT. The encoded protein is CASAHGGDTEAFF. The chain carries TRBV6-1 and TRBJ1-1; D remains ambiguous. Germline lookup yields CDR1 MNHNS and CDR2 SASEGT. With 8 bases removed from V and 3 bases from J, the gap between germline ends came to 13 bases. The CDR3 length is 13 residues.

Only one count was recorded for this clone. CDR3 region: CASSLMSGANVLTF. In DNA, the CDR3 is TGTGCCAGCAGTTTAATGTCTGGGGCCAACGTCCTGACTTTC. The genes are TRBV6-6 and TRBJ2-6, with no clear D. The CDR3 extends over 14 amino acids. The V end lost 4 bases, the J end lost 1 base, and 5 bases lay between the germline ends. Germline CDR1 MNHNY, CDR2 SVGAGI (reference sequence).

V gene TRBV9 combines with J gene TRBJ1-1; weak D call: TRBD1 (6 bases). V gave up 2 bases and J gave up 4 bases, with 21 bases separating them. The germline V gene encodes CDR1 SGDLS and CDR2 YYNGEE. The CDR3 is 17 residues long. The CDR3 protein is CASSVGKKQGVGTEAFF. Written as DNA, the CDR3 is TGTGCCAGCAGCGTCGGGAAAAAACAGGGAGTAGGCACTGAAGCTTTCTTT.

The V call is TRBV7-9, the J call TRBJ2-1; maybe TRBD2 (5 bases). Germline V gene lookup returns CDR1 SEHNR and CDR2 FQNEAQ (reference sequence). CDR3 length: 13 residues. V gave up 0 bases and J gave up 5 bases, with 5 bases separating them. CDR3 in DNA: TGTGCCAGCAGCTTAGCGCGGGACAATGAGCAGTTCTTC. Translated, it gives CASSLARDNEQFF. The whole variable domain, remainder taken from reference TRBV7-9 and TRBJ2-1, is DTGVSQNPRHKITKRGQNVTFRCDPISEHNRLYWYRQTLGQGPEFLTYFQNEAQLEKSRLLSDRFSAERPKGSFSTLEIQRTEQGDSAMYLCASSLARDNEQFFGPGTRLTVL.